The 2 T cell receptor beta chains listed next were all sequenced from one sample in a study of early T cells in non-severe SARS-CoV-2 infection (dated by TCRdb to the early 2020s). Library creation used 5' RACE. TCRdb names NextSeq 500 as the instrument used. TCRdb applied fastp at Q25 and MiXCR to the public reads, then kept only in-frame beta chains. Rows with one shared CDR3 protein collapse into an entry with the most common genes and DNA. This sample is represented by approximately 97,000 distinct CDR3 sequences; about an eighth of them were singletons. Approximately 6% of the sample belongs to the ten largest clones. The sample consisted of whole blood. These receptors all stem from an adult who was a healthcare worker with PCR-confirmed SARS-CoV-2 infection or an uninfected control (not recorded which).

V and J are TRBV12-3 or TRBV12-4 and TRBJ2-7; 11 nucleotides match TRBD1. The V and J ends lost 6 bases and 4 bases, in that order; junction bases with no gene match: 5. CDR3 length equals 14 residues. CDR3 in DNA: TGTGCCAGCAGCCATGGGACAGGGGGGTACGAGCAGTACTTC. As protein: CASSHGTGGYEQYF.

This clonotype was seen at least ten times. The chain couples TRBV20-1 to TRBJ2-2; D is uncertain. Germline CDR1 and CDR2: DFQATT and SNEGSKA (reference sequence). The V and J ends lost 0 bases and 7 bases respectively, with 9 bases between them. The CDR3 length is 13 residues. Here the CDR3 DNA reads TGCAGTGCTAGAGAGGGATGGGGCGGGGAGCTGTTTTTT. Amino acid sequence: CSAREGWGGELFF.